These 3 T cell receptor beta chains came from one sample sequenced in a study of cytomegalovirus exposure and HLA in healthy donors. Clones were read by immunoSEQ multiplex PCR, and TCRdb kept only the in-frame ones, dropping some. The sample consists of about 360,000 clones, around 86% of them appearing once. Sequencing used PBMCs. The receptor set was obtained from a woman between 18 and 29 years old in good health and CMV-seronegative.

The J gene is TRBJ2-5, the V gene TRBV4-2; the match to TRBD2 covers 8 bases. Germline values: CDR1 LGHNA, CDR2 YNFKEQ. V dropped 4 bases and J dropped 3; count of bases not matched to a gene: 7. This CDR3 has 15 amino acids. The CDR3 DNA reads TGTGCCAGCAGCCGATTACTAGCGGAAGAAGAGACCCAGTACTTC. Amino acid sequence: CASSRLLAEEETQYF.

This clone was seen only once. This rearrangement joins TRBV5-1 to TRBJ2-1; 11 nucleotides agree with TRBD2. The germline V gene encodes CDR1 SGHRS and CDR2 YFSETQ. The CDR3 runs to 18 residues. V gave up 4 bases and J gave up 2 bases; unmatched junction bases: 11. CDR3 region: CASSKTTLAGGAYNEQFF. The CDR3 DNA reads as TGCGCCAGCAGCAAGACGACCCTAGCGGGAGGAGCCTACAATGAGCAGTTCTTC.

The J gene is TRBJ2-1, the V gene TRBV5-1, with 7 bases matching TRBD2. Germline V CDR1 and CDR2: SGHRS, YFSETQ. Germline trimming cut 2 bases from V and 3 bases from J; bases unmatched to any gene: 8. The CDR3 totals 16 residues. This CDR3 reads CASSFLPGGYYNEQFF. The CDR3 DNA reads TGCGCCAGCAGCTTCTTACCGGGGGGATACTACAATGAGCAGTTCTTC.